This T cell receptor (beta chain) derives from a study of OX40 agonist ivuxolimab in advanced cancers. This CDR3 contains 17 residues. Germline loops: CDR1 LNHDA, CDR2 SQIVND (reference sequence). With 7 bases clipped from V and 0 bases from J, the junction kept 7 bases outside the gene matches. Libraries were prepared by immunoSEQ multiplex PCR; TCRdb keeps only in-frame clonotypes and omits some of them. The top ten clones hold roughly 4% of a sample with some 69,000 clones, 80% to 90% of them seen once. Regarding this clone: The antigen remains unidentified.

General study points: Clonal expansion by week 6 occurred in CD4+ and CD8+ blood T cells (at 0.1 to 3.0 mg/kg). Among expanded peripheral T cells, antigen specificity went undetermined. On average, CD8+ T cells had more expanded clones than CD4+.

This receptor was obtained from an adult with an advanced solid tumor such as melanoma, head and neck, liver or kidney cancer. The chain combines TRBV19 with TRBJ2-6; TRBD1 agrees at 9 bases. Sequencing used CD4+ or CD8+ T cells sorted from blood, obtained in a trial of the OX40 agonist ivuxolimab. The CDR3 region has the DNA TGTGCCAGTAACGGACAGGGGTTGGGCTCTGGGGCCAACGTCCTGACTTTC. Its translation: CASNGQGLGSGANVLTF.